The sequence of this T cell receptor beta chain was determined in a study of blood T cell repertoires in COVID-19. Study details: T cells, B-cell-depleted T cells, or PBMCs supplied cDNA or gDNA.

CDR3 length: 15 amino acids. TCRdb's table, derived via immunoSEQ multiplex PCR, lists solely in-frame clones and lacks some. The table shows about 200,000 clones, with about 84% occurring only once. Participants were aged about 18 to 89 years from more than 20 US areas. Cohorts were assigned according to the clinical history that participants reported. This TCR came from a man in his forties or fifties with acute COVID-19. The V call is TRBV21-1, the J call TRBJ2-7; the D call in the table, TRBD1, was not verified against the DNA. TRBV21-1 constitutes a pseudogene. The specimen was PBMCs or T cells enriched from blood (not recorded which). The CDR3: CASSKVRGAPYEQYF. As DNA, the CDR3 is TGTGCCAGCAGCAAAGTTAGGGGCGCACCCTACGAGCAGTACTTC.